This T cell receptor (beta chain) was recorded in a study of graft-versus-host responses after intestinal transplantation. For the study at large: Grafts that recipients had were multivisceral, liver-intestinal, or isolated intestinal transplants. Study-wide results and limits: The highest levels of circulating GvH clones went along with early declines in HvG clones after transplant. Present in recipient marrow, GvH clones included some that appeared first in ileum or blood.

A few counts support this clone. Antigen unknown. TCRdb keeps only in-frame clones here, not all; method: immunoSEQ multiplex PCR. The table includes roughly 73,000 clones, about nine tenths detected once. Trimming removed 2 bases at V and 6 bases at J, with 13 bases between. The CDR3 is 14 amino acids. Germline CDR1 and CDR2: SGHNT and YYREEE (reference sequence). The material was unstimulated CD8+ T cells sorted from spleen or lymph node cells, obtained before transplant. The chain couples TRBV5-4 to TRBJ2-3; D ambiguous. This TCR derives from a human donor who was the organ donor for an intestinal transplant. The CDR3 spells CASSFSGPTDTQYF. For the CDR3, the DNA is TGTGCCAGCAGCTTCTCCGGGCCTACCGATACGCAGTATTTT.